The source of this T cell receptor beta chain is a study of T cell repertoires in cytomegalovirus infection. For the study at large: Signatures in public TCR beta sequences pointed to both CMV infection and matching HLA type.

CDR1 MGHRA and CDR2 YSYEKL come from the germline V gene. There are 16 residues in the CDR3. One entry per CDR3 protein results from TCRdb running MiXCR on the reads. The data show roughly 760,000 distinct CDR3 sequences, with about a third seen just once and 2.5% to 3% held by the top ten. Regarding the study as a whole: HLA-C-restricted CMV-specific TCR beta clonotypes were dominant in the ex vivo response. Identification of carriers of CMV plus the relevant HLA was performed using cumulative public TCR beta family frequency.

A note on this clonotype: Its antigen is unknown. This sequence may be a read error, since a much larger clone differs from it by one base.

This clonotype originated in a human donor in good health (CMV status not recorded). Some clones in this sample may be carry-over from other donors' samples. The sample comprised PBMCs. V usage is TRBV4-1 and J usage is TRBJ2-5; D unresolved. The CDR3 reads CASRQEVVAVEETQYF. CDR3 DNA: TGCGCCAGCAGGCAAGAAGTGGTGGCAGTCGAAGAGACCCAGTACTTC.